The T cell receptor (beta chain) described here comes from a study of beta chain features in type 1 diabetes. The isolated RNA, all of it, was reverse transcribed, so expressed TCRB transcripts were what got sequenced. Approximately 3.5 million reads per sample were averaged for naive, central memory and regulatory samples. The data were produced by immunoSEQ multiplex PCR, yet TCRdb's version contains in-frame clones alone and is incomplete. The data show 430,000 or so clones, roughly 11% seen once. This clone was seen a handful of times. This receptor was identified in a woman aged 18-30 years in good health. The sequenced sample consisted of naive CD4+ T cells from blood.

The CDR3 DNA reads TGTGCCACCAGCAGGGACGACCAGACAGGGTTCCAGGAGACCCAGTACTTC. Residues: CATSRDDQTGFQETQYF. This rearrangement joins TRBV15 to TRBJ2-5; 7 nucleotides line up with TRBD1. The V segment lost 3 bases and the J segment 5 bases; nucleotides outside the gene matches: 15. This CDR3 is 17 amino acids long. Germline values: CDR1 LNHNV, CDR2 YYDKDF (reference sequence).